Each of the 21 T cell receptor beta chains below was sequenced from the same sample in a study of blood T cell repertoires in COVID-19 (dated by TCRdb to about 2020). Libraries were prepared through the immunoSEQ multiplex PCR assay. In its TCRdb copy, this immuneACCESS table keeps in-frame sequences only and misses some clones. Where compared with another copy, unresolved V genes explain less than half of these, and the others have no known cause. This sample is represented by about 200,000 clones; approximately 90% of them were singletons. The ten biggest clones cover approximately 2% of the sample. Sequencing was done on a sample of PBMCs or T cells enriched from blood (not recorded which). The receptor set was obtained from a woman aged 25 to 45 who had recovered from COVID-19.

V usage is TRBV4-3 and J usage is TRBJ1-6; TRBD1 might be the D (5 bases). Germline CDR1 LGHNA, CDR2 YSLEER. The V gene lost 2 bases and the J gene lost 8 bases, with 13 bases spanning the gap. The CDR3 extends over 15 amino acids. CDR3 region: CASSQKPGNHSPLHF. DNA for the CDR3: TGCGCCAGCAGCCAAAAGCCAGGGAATCATTCACCCCTCCACTTT.

This clone was picked up one time. The J gene is TRBJ2-1, the V gene TRBV7-8; weak D call: TRBD1 (7 bases). Germline V gene data show CDR1 as SGHVS and CDR2 as FQNEAQ. This CDR3 is 16 amino acids long. Trimming cost V 2 bases and J 5 bases, with 16 bases left between them. The CDR3 bases are TGTGCCAGCAGCTTACGGGGCGGCGGGACAGACAATGAGCAGTTCTTC. It is translated as CASSLRGGGTDNEQFF.

This clone occurred a few times. The chain recombines TRBV3-1 (or the pseudogene TRBV3-2) with TRBJ1-2; D not certain. V lost 8 bases and J 6 bases, leaving 16 bases between the germline ends. Germline V gene data show CDR1 as LGHDT and CDR2 as YNNKEL (reference sequence). The CDR3 is 13 residues long. CDR3: CASSMVGTHGYTF. In nucleotides, the CDR3 is TGTGCCAGCTCCATGGTCGGTACCCATGGCTACACCTTC.

The J gene is TRBJ1-5, the V gene TRBV9, with D maybe TRBD1 (5 bases). The V end was cut by 1 base, the J end by 8 bases, with 13 bases between. This CDR3 is built from 14 residues. CDR1 is SGDLS, CDR2 YYNGEE, per germline. The CDR3 coding sequence is TGTGCCAGCAGCGTAAGTTCGGGGGGAGAGCCCCAGCATTTT. Encoded protein: CASSVSSGGEPQHF.

V is TRBV27 and J is TRBJ1-5; the D is unclear. Germline V lookup: CDR1 MNHEY, CDR2 SMNVEV (reference sequence). V shed 5 bases and J shed 5 bases, with 13 bases lying between them. The CDR3 length is 14 residues. CDR3 sequence: CASSPYRLDQPQHF. CDR3 DNA: TGTGCCAGCAGTCCCTACCGACTTGATCAGCCCCAGCATTTT.

This chain links TRBV10-3 with TRBJ2-3; tentative D call: TRBD2 (6 bases). CDR3 length: 11 amino acids. Per germline, CDR1 ENHRY and CDR2 SYGVKD. Trimming stripped 11 bases from V and 5 bases from J, with 11 bases between. The CDR3 nucleotides read TGTGCCGCTGCGGGACGAGATACGCAGTATTTT. This encodes CAAAGRDTQYF.

This clone was detected a few times. The chain employs TRBV15 and TRBJ2-1; D not resolved. CDR3 length equals 12 residues. Germline loops: CDR1 LNHNV, CDR2 YYDKDF (reference sequence). V dropped 0 bases and J dropped 8 bases, with 5 bases sitting between them. The DNA for the CDR3 is TGTGCCACCAGCAGAGATTGGCATGAGCAGTTCTTC. Translating it yields CATSRDWHEQFF.

The V and J genes are TRBV30 and TRBJ1-1; 8 positions match TRBD1. The CDR3 runs 14 residues. The V and J ends lost 2 bases and 4 bases, in that order; junction bases with no gene match: 6. CDR1 is GTSNPN, CDR2 SVGIG, per germline (reference sequence). CDR3 in amino acids: CAWSPGQGSTEAFF. The DNA of the CDR3 is TGTGCCTGGAGTCCCGGACAGGGTTCCACTGAAGCTTTCTTT.

This CDR3 is CASSPPGAGIYYEQYF. As DNA, the CDR3 is TGTGCCAGCAGCCCCCCTGGTGCAGGGATCTACTACGAGCAGTACTTC. This chain links TRBV3-1 (or the pseudogene TRBV3-2) with TRBJ2-7, with a weak D call TRBD1 (5 bases). The V end was cut by 4 bases, the J end by 3 bases, with 19 bases between. CDR3 size: 16 residues. Germline CDR1 LGHDT, CDR2 YNNKEL (reference sequence).

This clone was seen more than once but under ten times. The chain recombines TRBV6-1 with TRBJ1-2; TRBD1 might be the D (5 bases). V lost 0 bases, J lost 6 bases, and 5 bases lay in between. The CDR3 consists of 12 residues. The germline gives CDR1 MNHNS, CDR2 SASEGT. CDR3 residues: CASSEAGDGYTF. DNA of the CDR3: TGTGCCAGCAGTGAAGCAGGGGATGGCTACACCTTC.

This chain joins TRBV30 and TRBJ1-6, with unresolved D. CDR1 is GTSNPN, CDR2 SVGIG, per germline (reference sequence). The CDR3 is 16 residues long. Trimming took off 5 bases at V and 0 bases at J, with 14 bases between the two ends. In nucleotides, the CDR3 is TGTGCCTGGTTAAAGGGTGGGAGCTCCTATAATTCACCCCTCCACTTT. Translation gives CAWLKGGSSYNSPLHF.

The CDR3 protein is CASSDSGTMSYEQYF. CDR3 sequence (DNA): TGTGCCAGCAGTGATTCCGGGACAATGTCCTACGAGCAGTACTTC. The V and J genes are TRBV7-9 and TRBJ2-7, with TRBD1 as a possible D gene (6 bases). Germline assignment: CDR1 SEHNR and CDR2 FQNEAQ (reference sequence). The CDR3 length is 15 residues. V was shortened by 6 bases and J by 1 base, with 16 bases between the two germline ends.

The rearrangement uses TRBV5-6 and TRBJ1-4, with D possibly TRBD1 on 5 matching bases. CDR3 length: 14 amino acids. Trimming shortened V by 4 bases and J by 10 bases, and 17 bases separated the two germline ends. CDR1 and CDR2 from the germline V gene are SGHDT and YYEEEE. CDR3 coding DNA: TGTGCCAGCAGCCGATCTGAGACGGGGGGAAAACTGTTTTTT. The encoded protein is CASSRSETGGKLFF.

This chain links TRBV29-1 with TRBJ2-1; 9 positions match TRBD1. Germline loops: CDR1 SQVTM, CDR2 ANQGSEA. This CDR3 is built from 15 residues. Trimming removed 3 bases from V and 4 bases from J; junction bases left unmatched: 7. CDR3 DNA sequence: TGCAGCGTTGACGCCGGGACAGGGCGATACAATGAGCAGTTCTTC. Translated: CSVDAGTGRYNEQFF.

The genes are TRBV19 and TRBJ1-2, with a possible D match to TRBD1 (6 bases). The CDR3 has 15 residues. V lost 4 bases to trimming and J lost 4 bases, with 16 bases between them. Germline CDR1 reads LNHDA; CDR2 reads SQIVND (reference sequence). In nucleotides, the CDR3 is TGTGCCAGTAGTACCGCTCTCGGGACAACCTATGGCTACACCTTC. Amino acids: CASSTALGTTYGYTF. Combining the CDR3 with reference TRBV19 and TRBJ1-2 gives the whole variable domain DGGITQSPKYLFRKEGQNVTLSCEQNLNHDAMYWYRQDPGQGLRLIYYSQIVNDFQKGDIAEGYSVSREKKESFPLTVTSAQKNPTAFYLCASSTALGTTYGYTFGSGTRLTVV.

This clone appeared a single time. The chain joins TRBV9 to TRBJ2-5; tentative D call: TRBD1 (6 bases). V lost 0 bases and J 5 bases, leaving 8 bases between the germline ends. Germline lookup yields CDR1 SGDLS and CDR2 YYNGEE. The CDR3 is made up of 13 amino acids. CDR3 sequence reads: CASSVGRGETQYF. The CDR3 DNA is TGTGCCAGCAGCGTAGGCAGGGGTGAGACCCAGTACTTC.

The chain carries TRBV6-5 and TRBJ1-5; 7 bases agree with TRBD1. The germline V gene has CDR1 MNHEY and CDR2 SVGAGI. The CDR3 loop spans 12 amino acids. V dropped 7 bases and J dropped 4; count of bases not matched to a gene: 1. CDR3 amino acids: CASMTGNQPQHF. CDR3 nucleotide sequence: TGTGCCAGCATGACAGGGAATCAGCCCCAGCATTTT.

V usage is TRBV7-2 and J usage is TRBJ1-1; D remains unclear. The CDR3 extends over 12 amino acids. CDR1 is SGHTA, CDR2 FQGNSA, per germline. Trimming took 5 bases from V and 6 from J, leaving 10 bases between them. The CDR3 sequence is CASSAYYSEAFF. The CDR3 DNA reads as TGTGCCAGCAGCGCCTACTATTCTGAAGCTTTCTTT.

J is TRBJ1-6 and V is TRBV30; 7 bases fit TRBD1. J was trimmed by 0 bases and V by 1 base; bases with no gene match: 6. CDR3 length: 17 amino acids. Germline CDR1 GTSNPN, CDR2 SVGIG (reference sequence). CDR3 sequence reads: CAWSGTGLSSYNSPLHF. As DNA, the CDR3 is TGTGCCTGGAGTGGGACAGGCCTCAGCTCCTATAATTCACCCCTCCACTTT. The full variable domain, completed using reference TRBV30 and TRBJ1-6, is SQTIHQWPATLVQPVGSPLSLECTVEGTSNPNLYWYRQAAGRGLQLLFYSVGIGQISSEVPQNLSASRPQDRQFILSSKKLLLSDSGFYLCAWSGTGLSSYNSPLHFGNGTRLTVT.

The chain uses TRBV4-3 and TRBJ1-2, with TRBD1 matching 9 bases. The CDR3 runs to 16 residues. The germline gives CDR1 LGHNA, CDR2 YSLEER. The V and J ends lost 6 bases and 4 bases, in that order; junction bases with no gene match: 12. DNA for the CDR3: TGCGCCAGCAGTCAGAAGTACAGGGGGCAGGGCTATGGCTACACCTTC. Its translation is CASSQKYRGQGYGYTF.

The chain couples TRBV5-1 to TRBJ2-3; 8 bases agree with TRBD2. This CDR3 contains 14 residues. The J segment lost 3 bases and the V segment lost 5 bases, leaving 5 bases of the junction unmatched. Germline-derived CDR1 and CDR2 are SGHRS and YFSETQ. The CDR3 here is CASRTGGQTDTQYF. The DNA of the CDR3 is TGCGCCAGCAGGACGGGGGGGCAGACAGATACGCAGTATTTT.